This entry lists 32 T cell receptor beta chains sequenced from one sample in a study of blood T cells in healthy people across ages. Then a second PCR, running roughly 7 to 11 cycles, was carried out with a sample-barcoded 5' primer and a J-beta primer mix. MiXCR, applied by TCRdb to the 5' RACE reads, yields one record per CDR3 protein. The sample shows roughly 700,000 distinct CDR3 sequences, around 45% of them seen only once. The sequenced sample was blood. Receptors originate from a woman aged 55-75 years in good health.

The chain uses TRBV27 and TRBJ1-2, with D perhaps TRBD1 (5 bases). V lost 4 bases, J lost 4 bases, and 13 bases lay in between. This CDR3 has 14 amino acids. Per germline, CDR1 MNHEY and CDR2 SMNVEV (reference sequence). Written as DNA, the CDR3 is TGTGCCAGCAGTTACTCCTATGGGGCCTATGGCTACACCTTC. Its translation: CASSYSYGAYGYTF.

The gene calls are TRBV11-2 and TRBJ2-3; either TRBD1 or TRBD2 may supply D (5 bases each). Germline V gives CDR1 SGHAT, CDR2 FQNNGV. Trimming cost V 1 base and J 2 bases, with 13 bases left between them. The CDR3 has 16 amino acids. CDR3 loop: CASSLVGVLNTDTQYF. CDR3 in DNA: TGTGCCAGCAGCTTAGTGGGGGTGTTAAACACAGATACGCAGTATTTT.

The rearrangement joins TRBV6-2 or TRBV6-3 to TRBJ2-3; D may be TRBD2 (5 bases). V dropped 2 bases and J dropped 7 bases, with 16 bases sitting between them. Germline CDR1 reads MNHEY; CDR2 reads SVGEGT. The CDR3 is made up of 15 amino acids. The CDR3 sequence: CASSYRDYLTYTQYF. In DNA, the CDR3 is TGTGCCAGCAGTTACAGAGACTACCTTACATATACGCAGTATTTT.

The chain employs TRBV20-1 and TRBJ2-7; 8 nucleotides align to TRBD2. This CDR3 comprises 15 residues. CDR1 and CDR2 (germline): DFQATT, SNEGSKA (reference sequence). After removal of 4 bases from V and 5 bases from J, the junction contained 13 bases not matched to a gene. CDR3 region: CSAIAGTRGSDEQYF. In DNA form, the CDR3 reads TGCAGTGCTATTGCCGGGACTAGGGGGTCCGACGAGCAGTACTTC.

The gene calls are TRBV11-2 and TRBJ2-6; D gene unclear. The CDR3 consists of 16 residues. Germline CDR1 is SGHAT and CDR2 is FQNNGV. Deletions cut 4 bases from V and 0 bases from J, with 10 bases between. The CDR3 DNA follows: TGTGCCAGCAGCTCTGCGATATCCTCTGGGGCCAACGTCCTGACTTTC. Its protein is CASSSAISSGANVLTF.

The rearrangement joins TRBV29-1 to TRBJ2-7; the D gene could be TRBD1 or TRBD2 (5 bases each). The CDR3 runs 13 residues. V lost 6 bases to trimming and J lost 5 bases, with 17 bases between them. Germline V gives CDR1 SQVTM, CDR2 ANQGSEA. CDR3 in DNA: TGCAGCGTCAGTGGGTGGGGGATCGACGAGCAGTACTTC. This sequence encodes CSVSGWGIDEQYF.

CDR3 DNA: TGTGCCAGCAGCTTGGTAGCGGGAGGGAGCACAGATACGCAGTATTTT. Encoded protein: CASSLVAGGSTDTQYF. The rearrangement links TRBV7-2 to TRBJ2-3; 11 bases map to TRBD2. J was trimmed by 0 bases and V by 3 bases; bases with no gene match: 2. Germline values: CDR1 SGHTA, CDR2 FQGNSA. This CDR3 has 16 amino acids.

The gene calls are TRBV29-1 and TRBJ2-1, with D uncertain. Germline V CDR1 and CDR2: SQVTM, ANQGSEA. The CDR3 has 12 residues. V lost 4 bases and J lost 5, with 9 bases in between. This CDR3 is CSVGLVNNEQFF. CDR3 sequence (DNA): TGCAGCGTTGGTCTAGTTAACAATGAGCAGTTCTTC.

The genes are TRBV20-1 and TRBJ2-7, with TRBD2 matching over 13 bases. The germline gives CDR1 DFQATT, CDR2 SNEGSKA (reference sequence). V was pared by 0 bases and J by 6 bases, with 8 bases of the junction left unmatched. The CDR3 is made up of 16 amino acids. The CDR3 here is CSAREPTSGRAREQYF. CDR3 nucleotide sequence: TGCAGTGCTAGAGAGCCCACTAGCGGGAGGGCCCGCGAGCAGTACTTC.

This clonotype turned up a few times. CDR3 sequence (DNA): TGTGCCAGCAGCTTTCGGACTAGCGGGAACAACGAGCAGTACTTC. The encoded protein is CASSFRTSGNNEQYF. The V and J genes are TRBV7-2 and TRBJ2-5; 12 bases align to TRBD2. The closer fit of TRBJ2-7 to the DNA end suggests the J call may be wrong. Germline-derived CDR1 and CDR2 are SGHTA and FQGNSA. CDR3 length: 15 residues.

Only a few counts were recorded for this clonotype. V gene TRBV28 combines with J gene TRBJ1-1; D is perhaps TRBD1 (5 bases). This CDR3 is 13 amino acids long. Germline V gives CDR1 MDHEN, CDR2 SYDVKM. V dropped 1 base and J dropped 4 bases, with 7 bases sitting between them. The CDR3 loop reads CASSLLGGTEAFF. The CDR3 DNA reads TGTGCCAGCAGTTTATTGGGGGGCACTGAAGCTTTCTTT.

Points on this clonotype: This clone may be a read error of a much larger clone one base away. CDR3 DNA sequence: TGTGTCAGCAGCGGCGGTCTGGAGCAGTACTTC. Amino acids: CVSSGGLEQYF. The rearrangement links TRBV7-9 to TRBJ2-7; D possibly corresponds to TRBD2 (5 bases). The CDR3 spans 11 residues. CDR1 SEHNR and CDR2 FQNEAQ come from the germline V gene (reference sequence).

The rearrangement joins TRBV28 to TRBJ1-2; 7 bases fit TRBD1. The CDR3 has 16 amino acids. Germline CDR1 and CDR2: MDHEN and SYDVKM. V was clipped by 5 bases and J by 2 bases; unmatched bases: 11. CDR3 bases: TGTGCCAGCAGTCCTGACCCCCGGGACAGCAACTATGGCTACACCTTC. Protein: CASSPDPRDSNYGYTF.

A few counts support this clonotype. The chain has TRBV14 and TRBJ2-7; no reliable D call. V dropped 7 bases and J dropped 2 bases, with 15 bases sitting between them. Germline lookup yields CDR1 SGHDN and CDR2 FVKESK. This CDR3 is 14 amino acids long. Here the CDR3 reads CASTLSWRPYEQYF. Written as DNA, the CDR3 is TGTGCCAGCACCCTAAGCTGGCGGCCCTACGAGCAGTACTTC. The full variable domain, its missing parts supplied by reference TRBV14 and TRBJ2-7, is EAGVTQFPSHSVIEKGQTVTLRCDPISGHDNLYWYRRVMGKEIKFLLHFVKESKQDESGMPNNRFLAERTGGTYSTLKVQPAELEDSGVYFCASTLSWRPYEQYFGPGTRLTVT.

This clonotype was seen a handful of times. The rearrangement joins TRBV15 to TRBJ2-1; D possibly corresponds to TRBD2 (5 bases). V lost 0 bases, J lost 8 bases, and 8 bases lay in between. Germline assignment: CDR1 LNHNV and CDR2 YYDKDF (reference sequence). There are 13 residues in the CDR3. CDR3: CATSRDQADEQFF. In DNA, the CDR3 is TGTGCCACCAGCAGAGATCAAGCGGATGAGCAGTTCTTC.

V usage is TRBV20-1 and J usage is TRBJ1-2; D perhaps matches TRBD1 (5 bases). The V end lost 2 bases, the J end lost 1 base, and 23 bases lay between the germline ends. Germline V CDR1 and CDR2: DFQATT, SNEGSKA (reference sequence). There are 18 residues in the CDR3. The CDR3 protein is CSARNLGGGSLVNYGYTF. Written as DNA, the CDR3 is TGCAGTGCTAGAAACCTGGGCGGGGGGTCTCTCGTTAACTATGGCTACACCTTC.

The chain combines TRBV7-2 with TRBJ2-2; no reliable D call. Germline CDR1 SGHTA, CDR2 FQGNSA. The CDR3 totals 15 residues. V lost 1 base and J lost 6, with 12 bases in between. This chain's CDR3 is CASSLEILASGELFF. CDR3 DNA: TGTGCCAGCAGCTTAGAGATCCTTGCTTCCGGGGAGCTGTTTTTT.

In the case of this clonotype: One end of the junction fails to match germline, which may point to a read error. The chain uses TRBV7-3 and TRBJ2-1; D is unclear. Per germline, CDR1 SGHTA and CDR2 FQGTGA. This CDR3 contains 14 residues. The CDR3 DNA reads TGTGCCAACAGCTTAACGTTTTCCTACAATGAGCAGTTCTTC. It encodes CANSLTFSYNEQFF.

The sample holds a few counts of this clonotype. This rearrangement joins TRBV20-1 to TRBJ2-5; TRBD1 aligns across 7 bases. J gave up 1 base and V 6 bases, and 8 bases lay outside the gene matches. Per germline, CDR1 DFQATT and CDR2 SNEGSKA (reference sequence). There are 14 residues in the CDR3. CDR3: CSAGDRRFQETQYF. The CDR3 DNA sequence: TGCAGTGCCGGGGACAGACGTTTCCAAGAGACCCAGTACTTC.

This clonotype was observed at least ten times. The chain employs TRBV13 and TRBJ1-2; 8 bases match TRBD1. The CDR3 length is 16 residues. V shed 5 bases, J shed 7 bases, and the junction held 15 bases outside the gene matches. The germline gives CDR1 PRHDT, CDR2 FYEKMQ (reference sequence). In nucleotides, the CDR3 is TGTGCCAGCAGCCAACGCCCGGGACAGGCCGAAGGTGGCTACACCTTC. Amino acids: CASSQRPGQAEGGYTF.

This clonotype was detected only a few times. CDR3 sequence reads: CSVGVGGLYEQYF. CDR3 in DNA: TGCAGCGTTGGAGTGGGAGGACTATACGAGCAGTACTTC. This chain joins TRBV29-1 and TRBJ2-7; TRBD2 is a possible D gene (6 bases). The ends were cut back, 4 bases at V and 4 bases at J, with 14 bases in the middle. Germline CDR1 is SQVTM and CDR2 is ANQGSEA. The CDR3 has 13 residues.

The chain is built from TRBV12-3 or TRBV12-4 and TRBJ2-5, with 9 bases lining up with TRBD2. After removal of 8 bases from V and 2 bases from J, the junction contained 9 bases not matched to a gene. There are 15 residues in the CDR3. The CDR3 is CASGSQRGAQETQYF. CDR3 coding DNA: TGTGCCAGCGGGTCCCAGCGGGGGGCGCAAGAGACCCAGTACTTC.

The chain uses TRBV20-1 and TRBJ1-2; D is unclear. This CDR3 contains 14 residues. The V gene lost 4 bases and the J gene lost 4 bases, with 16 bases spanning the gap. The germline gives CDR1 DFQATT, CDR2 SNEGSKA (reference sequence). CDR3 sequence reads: CSANRRMESYGYTF. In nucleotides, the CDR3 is TGCAGTGCTAACCGAAGGATGGAAAGCTATGGCTACACCTTC.

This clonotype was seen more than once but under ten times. CDR3: CSARDHGGGYGYTF. As DNA, the CDR3 is TGCAGTGCTAGAGATCATGGAGGGGGCTATGGCTACACCTTC. The chain is built from TRBV20-1 and TRBJ1-2, with D possibly matching TRBD1 (6 bases). This CDR3 spans 14 amino acids. The V end lost 0 bases, the J end lost 4 bases, and 12 bases lay between the germline ends. The V gene's germline CDR1 is DFQATT and CDR2 SNEGSKA (reference sequence).

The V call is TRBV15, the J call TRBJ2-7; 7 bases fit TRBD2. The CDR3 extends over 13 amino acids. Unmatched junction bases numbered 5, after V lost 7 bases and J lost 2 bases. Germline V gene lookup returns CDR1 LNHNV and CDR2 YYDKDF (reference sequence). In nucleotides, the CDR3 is TGTGCCACCACGGCTAGCGGAACCTACGAGCAGTACTTC. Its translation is CATTASGTYEQYF.

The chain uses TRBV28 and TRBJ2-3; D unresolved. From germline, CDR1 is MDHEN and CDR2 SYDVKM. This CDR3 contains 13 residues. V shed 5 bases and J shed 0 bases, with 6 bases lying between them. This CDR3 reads CASSDGSTDTQYF. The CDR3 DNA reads TGTGCCAGCAGTGACGGAAGCACAGATACGCAGTATTTT. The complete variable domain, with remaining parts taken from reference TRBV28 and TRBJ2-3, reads DVKVTQSSRYLVKRTGEKVFLECVQDMDHENMFWYRQDPGLGLRLIYFSYDVKMKEKGDIPEGYSVSREKKERFSLILESASTNQTSMYLCASSDGSTDTQYFGPGTRLTVL.

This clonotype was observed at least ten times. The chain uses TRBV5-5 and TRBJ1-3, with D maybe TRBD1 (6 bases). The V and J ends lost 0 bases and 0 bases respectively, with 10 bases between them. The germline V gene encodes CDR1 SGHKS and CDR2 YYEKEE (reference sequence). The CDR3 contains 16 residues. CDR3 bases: TGTGCCAGCAGCTTGGAGGGACAAGGCTCTGGAAACACCATATATTTT. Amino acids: CASSLEGQGSGNTIYF.

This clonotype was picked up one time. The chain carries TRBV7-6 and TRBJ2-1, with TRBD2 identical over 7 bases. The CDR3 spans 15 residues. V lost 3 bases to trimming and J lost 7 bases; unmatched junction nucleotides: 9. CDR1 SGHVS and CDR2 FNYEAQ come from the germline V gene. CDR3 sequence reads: CASSFASGVWNEQFF. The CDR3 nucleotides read TGTGCCAGCAGCTTCGCGAGCGGGGTTTGGAATGAGCAGTTCTTC.

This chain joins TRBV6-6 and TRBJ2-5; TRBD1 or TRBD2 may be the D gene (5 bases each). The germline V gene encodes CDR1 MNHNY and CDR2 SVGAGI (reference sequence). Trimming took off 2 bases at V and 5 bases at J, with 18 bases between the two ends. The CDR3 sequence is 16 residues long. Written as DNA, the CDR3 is TGTGCCAGCAGTTACCCTCATGAGACGGGACGTGAGACCCAGTACTTC. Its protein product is CASSYPHETGRETQYF.

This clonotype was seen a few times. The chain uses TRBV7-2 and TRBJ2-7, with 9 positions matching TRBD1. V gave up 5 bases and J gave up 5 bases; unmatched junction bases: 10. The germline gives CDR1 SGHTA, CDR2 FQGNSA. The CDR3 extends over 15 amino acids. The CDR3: CASSKTGTGIHEQYF. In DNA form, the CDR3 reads TGTGCCAGCAGCAAAACCGGGACAGGGATCCACGAGCAGTACTTC.

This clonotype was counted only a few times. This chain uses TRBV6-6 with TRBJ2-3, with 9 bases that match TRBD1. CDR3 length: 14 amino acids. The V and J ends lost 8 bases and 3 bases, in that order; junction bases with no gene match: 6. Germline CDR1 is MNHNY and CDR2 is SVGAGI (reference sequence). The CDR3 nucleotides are TGTGCCAGCGGGACAGGGAGCGCGACAGATACGCAGTATTTT. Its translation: CASGTGSATDTQYF.

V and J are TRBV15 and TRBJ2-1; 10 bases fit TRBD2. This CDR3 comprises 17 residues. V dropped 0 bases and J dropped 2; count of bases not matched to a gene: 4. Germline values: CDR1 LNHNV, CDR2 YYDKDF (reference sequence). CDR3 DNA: TGTGCCACCAGCAGAGATCTACTAGCGGGGACCTACAATGAGCAGTTCTTC. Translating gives CATSRDLLAGTYNEQFF. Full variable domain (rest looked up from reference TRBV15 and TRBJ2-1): DAMVIQNPRYQVTQFGKPVTLSCSQTLNHNVMYWYQQKSSQAPKLLFHYYDKDFNNEADTPDNFQSRRPNTSFCFLDIRSPGLGDTAMYLCATSRDLLAGTYNEQFFGPGTRLTVL.